The entry below describes one TCR beta chain. Its cognate antigen is unknown. What was sequenced were expressed TCRB transcripts, since all of the isolated RNA had been reverse transcribed. Profiling relied on immunoSEQ multiplex PCR, and the TCRdb table lists in-frame clones only, not all of them. This table has 95,000 to 150,000 clones, over 15% appearing once. The entry originates in a study of beta chain features in type 1 diabetes. Study results and limitations: A closer apparent resemblance between naive, central memory and Treg TCRB repertoires was seen in patients than in healthy donors. Patients with Type 1 diabetes showed moderately but significantly shorter TCRB CDR3s in all four CD4+ subsets. When VDJ junctions were examined, type 1 diabetes patients showed fewer insertions and more deletions.

V lost 4 bases to trimming and J lost 3 bases; unmatched junction nucleotides: 5. The CDR3 spans 14 residues. The germline gives CDR1 SGHNT, CDR2 YYREEE (reference sequence). This sequence joins TRBV5-4 and TRBJ1-1; 8 nucleotides agree with TRBD1. What was sequenced was central memory CD4+ T cells from blood. The source of this sequence is a man aged 25-45 years with type 1 diabetes. The DNA of the CDR3 is TGTGCCAGCAGCCCAGTGGGACAGGACACTGAAGCTTTCTTT. Translating gives CASSPVGQDTEAFF.